Included here is one T cell receptor (beta chain) sequence, with context. No antigen is known for it. PCR primers comprised 60 Vbeta and 13 Jbeta primers. TCRdb's table, derived via immunoSEQ multiplex PCR, lists solely in-frame clones and lacks some. The sample consists of about 200,000 clones, about 81% of them appearing once. This entry is derived from a study of cytomegalovirus exposure and HLA in healthy donors. Across the study: The study's early data release held tens of millions of unique TCRs from HLA-typed donors.

Study-level results: Later analysis demonstrated an association between a missense DCLRE1C variant and TCR beta V- and J-gene trimming.

The CDR3 runs to 15 residues. Trimming removed 8 bases from V and 2 bases from J, with 13 bases in between. Germline lookup yields CDR1 MDHEN and CDR2 SYDVKM. Sample: PBMCs. This clonotype originated in a woman in her forties or fifties in good health and CMV-seropositive. The chain carries TRBV28 and TRBJ2-6; D possibly corresponds to TRBD1 (6 bases). This CDR3 is CASSTGNPGANVLTF. In nucleotides, the CDR3 is TGTGCCAGCTCAACAGGGAATCCTGGGGCCAACGTCCTGACTTTC.